This TCR beta chain was sequenced for a study of blood T cells in healthy people across ages. On the study more broadly: Through template switching, about one barcoded beta molecule was captured per two T cells, as measured in model experiments.

For the second PCR, which ran for roughly 6 to 12 cycles, a sample-barcoded 5' primer and a J-beta primer mix were used. Each cDNA molecule carried a tag from a template-switch adaptor that contained 12 random nucleotides. Each CDR3 protein gets one entry after TCRdb re-called the 5' RACE reads with MiXCR. Here the sample spans approximately 1.5 million distinct CDR3 sequences, about 35% being singletons. General study results and limits: From one million sequenced T cells, diversity estimates were lower bounds.

CDR3 size: 17 residues. CDR1 is DFQATT, CDR2 SNEGSKA, per germline (reference sequence). The V end was cut by 0 bases, the J end by 0 bases, with 17 bases between. This clonotype was observed a handful of times. Its antigen is currently unknown. This chain links TRBV20-1 with TRBJ1-2; D is unclear. Sequences were obtained from blood. The origin of this receptor is a woman in her thirties in good health. CDR3 in DNA: TGCAGTGCTAGAGATTATGGGGAGGCCAGTCCTAACTATGGCTACACCTTC. Protein product: CSARDYGEASPNYGYTF.